One T cell receptor beta chain is described in this entry. Its antigen has not been determined. No much larger clonotype is one base removed from it; base qualities were not supplied. The cohort was made up of 666 healthy bone marrow donors. At the time of sampling, every cohort member was nominally healthy, though immune exposures that went unrecorded were likely present. The donor was CMV seropositive and belonged to the group of about 290 seropositive cohort members. A peripheral blood sample was provided by each donor, and peripheral blood mononuclear cells were used for TCR beta sequencing. Genomic DNA extraction from the blood cell samples was performed with the Qiagen DNeasy Blood Extraction Kit. The data originate from a study of cytomegalovirus exposure and HLA in healthy donors (dated by TCRdb to about 2017). In the study overall: In an earlier analysis of under 750 of the donors, 250 to 350 Gb of sequence data and 117 million unique TCR beta sequences from 150 million to 200 million T cells were reported. Along with the roughly 610-subject first cohort, a separate validation cohort of more than 90 different subjects was used. Donor age, sex, ethnicity and CMV serostatus were compiled alongside the repertoire data. Using immunosequencing, the study profiled T cell repertoires from fewer than 700 subjects and related those repertoires to cytomegalovirus serostatus. An earlier analysis of 587 of the donors used high-throughput TCR beta sequencing to judge whether each TCR beta V gene segment behaved as functional or pseudogenic. Typing coverage differed by locus: A, B, C, DRB1 and DQB1 were typed in roughly 620-640 donors, DQA1 in about 500, DPA1 in some 600, and DPB1 in just under 490. High-throughput TCR immunosequencing, statistical association of individual TCRs with disease status, and machine learning were combined to predict cytomegalovirus infection status. A later analysis re-examined previously published TCR beta repertoires from just over 650 donors and added high-resolution HLA genotyping to investigate patterns of TCR occurrence. A few DR-DQ haplotypes were handled as single units for association and clustering because linkage in the cohort was strong. The study aimed to test whether cataloging public T cell receptors could reveal signatures of past pathogen exposure. HLA typing covered class I and class II loci at four-digit resolution. All discovery cohort repertoires had been generated on a single sequencing platform. A later genetic analysis took genome-wide SNP genotypes for about 55% of the 666 donors and used that subset as a discovery cohort. Rather than using new phenotypic data, the later analysis identified candidate immune exposures from TCR beta sequences and from how often those sequences occurred across donors. Among about 390 genotyped donors of the cohort, an average of 235,054 unique TCR beta nucleotide sequences were sequenced per donor, roughly 20% of them non-productive. An early release covering roughly 600 HLA-typed donors comprised around 300 gigabases of sequencing data and tens of millions of unique TCR sequences. Among the roughly 400 genotyped donors, about 85% belonged to the genetic ancestry cluster associated with self-reported Caucasian donors. The full study reports these points: In vitro tests confirmed that a few of the cytomegalovirus-associated TCR beta chains recognize cytomegalovirus antigens. HLA typing was unavailable for some donors at each locus, so association tests used only the typed subset. In a later analysis, several top co-occurrence clusters were reported to appear linked to parvovirus B19, influenza, CMV and Epstein-Barr virus. When HLA alleles, especially DR and DQ, strongly co-occurred, TCR associations were difficult to assign to individual alleles. A later analysis found that HLA-associated TCR beta chains were more clonally expanded and had lower generation probabilities than equally common non-associated chains. In a later analysis, the rate of TCR association differed among HLA loci, with DRB1 alleles having the most associated TCRs and HLA-C alleles having the fewest. Immune exposure information for the cohort was limited to CMV serostatus. In a later analysis, most CMV-associated TCR beta chains were found to appear HLA-restricted, with HLA associations seemingly driven largely by CMV exposure. Specific HLA alleles were associated with over 15,000 TCR beta sequences at a false discovery rate of 0.05 in a later analysis. The classifier was reported to diagnose cytomegalovirus status with high specificity and sensitivity in both the original cohort and the validation cohort. Most TCR sequences were seen in very few donors, while some public TCRs were found in many individuals. According to the authors, the approach could potentially be generalized to other disease states and immunological phenotypes. Broadly in line with IMGT annotations, most TCR beta V segments showed up in productive rearrangements about 90% or about 30% of the time in an earlier analysis of 450 to 750 of the donors. The earlier analysis of a few hundred of the donors excluded around 17 rarely observed V segments, including chromosome 9 orphons, because counts were too low. The study listed 164 TCR beta chains as associated with cytomegalovirus. A group of highly shared sequence variants was considered likely to be a technical artifact of the sequencing pipeline. Roughly uniform sequencing depth across donors was assumed in presence/absence analyses, although this assumption may not hold. This cohort had only TCR beta chains sequenced, and the lack of alpha or paired-chain data limited which features could be detected. The 87-base-pair reads could not distinguish some IMGT-functional V segments, including TRBV6-2 and TRBV6-3, so those segments were excluded. An association between a missense DCLRE1C variant and V-gene and J-gene trimming of TCR beta chains was found in a later genetic analysis and replicated in an independent cohort. A further reported finding was that TCR beta sequences accurately predicted the HLA-A and HLA-B alleles for most subjects in the first cohort. Correlated functional status among segregating V segments might be attributable to linkage disequilibrium, but an unknown experimental factor could not be ruled out. Compared with the approximately 720-donor mean, donors in an Asian-associated ancestry cluster had fewer N-insertions in productive TCRs, according to a later genetic analysis.

Libraries were made using the immunoSEQ multiplex PCR assay. For the multiplex PCR, a mixture combining 60 forward primers for TCR Vbeta segments and 13 reverse primers for TCR Jbeta segments was used. The CDR3 region of rearranged TCR beta genes was amplified from genomic DNA by a multiplex PCR assay. The amplified TCR beta libraries were sequenced on the Illumina HiSeq System as 87-base-pair reads. As for the authors' bioinformatics: A later analysis tallied roughly 78 million unique TCR beta chains across the 610 or so repertoires, and approximately 9.9 million of those chains were shared by two or more donors. Raw reads were error-corrected and collapsed into unique sequences with a nearest-neighbor algorithm that merged closely related sequences to remove PCR and sequencing errors. V, D and J gene segments were assigned by aligning CDR3 sequences to IMGT reference sequences. Each retained sequence needed at least a six-nucleotide match to both a V gene segment and a J gene segment. A rearrangement counted as productive if the CDR3 had no stop codons and remained in frame with V and J, and every other rearrangement counted as non-productive. Following IMGT convention, CDR3 was defined as the stretch from the second conserved V-encoded cysteine up to the conserved J-encoded phenylalanine. The earlier analysis of about 560 of the donors excluded any sequence lacking an unambiguous match to a single V gene segment. In an earlier analysis of 450 to 750 of the donors, a V segment was called functional when productive rearrangements were above 56.7%, and segregating when the standard deviation between donors exceeded 5%. A statistical classification framework was built for diagnosing cytomegalovirus status from the catalog of TCR beta chain sequences. A later analysis assigned V and J genes by comparing TCR nucleotide sequences with IMGT/GENE-DB human TR gene sequences. A later analysis assigned CDR3 sequences and most-parsimonious VDJ recombination scenarios with the TCRdist pipeline. A later analysis defined each TCR beta chain by its CDR3 amino acid sequence plus V-gene family, and excluded reads lacking a unique V-gene family. To address suspected cross-contamination and a sequencing artifact, a later analysis removed approximately 600 highly shared, low-generation-probability nucleotide sequences. In a later analysis, a clonal expansion index for each public chain was calculated from normalized within-repertoire ranks of inferred template counts. In a later analysis, generation probabilities were computed with a VDJ recombination model fitted to out-of-frame rearrangements, and the resulting probabilities were checked against IGoR. In a later analysis, hypergeometric tests were used to score TCR-TCR, TCR-HLA and TCR-CMV co-occurrence, with a repertoire-size bias correction applied to TCR pairs. False discovery rates were estimated in a later analysis by permuting HLA or CMV assignments 20 times. A later analysis grouped co-occurring TCRs with DBSCAN, adding TCRdist sequence similarity when clustering within HLA-allele-positive subsets. Repertoires with fewer than 30,000 or more than 120,000 public chains were left out of co-occurrence clustering, as were about 5 repertoires with anomalous nucleotide sharing. What TCRdb holds here is the immuneACCESS table cut down to in-frame rearrangements. Part of the clones is not present; checked against another copy, under half of the missing clones reflect an unresolved V gene, and the others are unexplained. The D gene and trimming were derived from the DNA, and the V and J assignments and clone size from that table. This sample is represented by 150,000 to 200,000 clones; roughly 88% of them were singletons. In total, the top ten clones hold about 10% of the sample.

The germline V gene yields SGHNT for CDR1 and YENEEA for CDR2. V was cut back by 5 bases and J by 7 bases, leaving a gap of 26 bases between them. Its CDR3 holds 17 amino acids, cysteine through phenylalanine. Only the CDR3 region is kept as DNA, spanning 51 bases read in frame from base 1. This clonotype originated in a man aged 18 to 30 in good health and CMV-seropositive. This chain joins TRBV11-3 to TRBJ1-2; TRBD1 is possibly the D segment (5 matching bases). The sample taken for sequencing was PBMCs. The nucleotide sequence reads as follows: TGTGCCAGCAGCCCCCCCAGTTGGGGGGGGTATGTGGGTGGCTACACCTTC. Its protein product is CASSPPSWGGYVGGYTF.